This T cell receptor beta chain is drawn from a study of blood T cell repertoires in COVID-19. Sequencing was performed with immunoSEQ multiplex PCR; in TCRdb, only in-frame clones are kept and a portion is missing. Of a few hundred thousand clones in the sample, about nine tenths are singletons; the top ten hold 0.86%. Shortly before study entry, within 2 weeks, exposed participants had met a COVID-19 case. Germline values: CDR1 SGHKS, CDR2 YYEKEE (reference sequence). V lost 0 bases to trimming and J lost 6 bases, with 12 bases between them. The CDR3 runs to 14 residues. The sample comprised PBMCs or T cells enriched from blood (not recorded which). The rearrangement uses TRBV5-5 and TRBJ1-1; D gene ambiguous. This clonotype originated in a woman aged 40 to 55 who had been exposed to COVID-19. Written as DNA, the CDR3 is TGTGCCAGCAGCTTGGCCCCCCGTCCCTCTGAAGCTTTCTTT. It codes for CASSLAPRPSEAFF.